This T cell receptor (beta chain) was profiled in a study of Ad26.COV2.S vaccination and SARS-CoV-2 variants. Assay used: immunoSEQ multiplex PCR; TCRdb lists only in-frame clones, some missing. The table records about 350,000 clones, around 90% of them present only once. Treatment defined: over 15 received Ad26.COV2.S at low or high dose, single or two shots; roughly five received placebo; per-sample allocation not given. Specimens were obtained on day 63 following the first vaccine or placebo injection. CDR1 and CDR2 (germline): SGHRS, YFSETQ. The CDR3 runs to 14 residues. V dropped 4 bases and J dropped 10 bases, with 15 bases sitting between them. In its sample, this clone was seen a few times.

The starting material was peripheral blood, obtained in a trial of Ad26.COV2.S vaccine versus placebo. The chain combines TRBV5-1 with TRBJ1-6, with D possibly TRBD1 on 5 matching bases. This receptor was obtained from a person aged 18-60 years who received the Ad26.COV2.S COVID-19 vaccine or a placebo. CDR3 sequence: CASSREGSGSPLHF. CDR3 in DNA: TGCGCCAGCAGCCGGGAGGGGTCCGGGTCACCCCTCCACTTT.